The clone carrying this T cell receptor beta chain was counted many times. Unique molecular identifiers were used to barcode this TCRbeta library. TCRdb used MiXCR to reprocess the PCR reads, holding one entry per CDR3 protein. This repertoire shows 600,000 or so distinct CDR3 sequences, 23% found once; its top ten account for roughly an eighth. The CDR3 runs to 14 residues. The V gene lost 3 bases and the J gene lost 9 bases, with 15 bases spanning the gap. Germline-derived CDR1 and CDR2 are SGHDN and FVKESK. This entry is derived from a study of T-cell reconstitution after alpha-beta-depleted transplantation in children.

The V and J genes are TRBV14 and TRBJ2-1; tentative D call: TRBD1 (6 bases). The sequencing used PBMCs, mostly from graft donor cells, collected 360 days after TCRalphabeta/CD19-depleted stem cell transplant. This TCR came from a boy under three years old who had a stem cell transplant for acute myeloid leukemia, so the T cells may come from the graft donor. CDR3 nucleotide sequence: TGTGCCAGCAGCCATCGGAAGCAGGGGCTTGAGCAGTTCTTC. Protein sequence: CASSHRKQGLEQFF.